One and the same sample provided the 21 T cell receptor beta chains below, sequenced in a study of T-cell memory formation after mild COVID-19. Each CDR3 protein is one row after TCRdb ran MiXCR on the 5' RACE reads. The repertoire holds around 420,000 distinct CDR3 sequences, with roughly a quarter as singletons. Sequencing was carried out using PBMCs or a T cell subset sorted from them (not recorded which). These receptors were taken from an adult woman who had mild COVID-19 (a few samples of this study predate the infection). Cell type and time point are not known.

This clonotype is a singleton in its sample. A single base separates this from a much larger clone, so it may be a read error. The gene calls are TRBV5-1 and TRBJ1-5, with D possibly matching TRBD1 (5 bases). V dropped 4 bases and J dropped 0 bases, with 11 bases sitting between them. Germline V gene sequence: CDR1 SGHRS, CDR2 YFSETQ. This CDR3 has 15 residues. The chain's CDR3 is CASSVEGYSNQPQHF. For the CDR3, the DNA is TGCGCCAGCAGCGTGGAGGGGTATAGCAATCAGCCCCAGCATTTT.

V gene TRBV13 combines with J gene TRBJ2-1, with D unclear. Between the trimmed V and J ends, which lost 7 bases and 5 bases, there was a span of 12 bases. Germline V CDR1 and CDR2: PRHDT, FYEKMQ (reference sequence). The CDR3 sequence is 13 residues long. The CDR3 DNA reads as TGTGCCAGCATTGGCGGAGTAAACAATGAGCAGTTCTTC. This encodes CASIGGVNNEQFF.

This clonotype was detected a few times. V usage is TRBV29-1 and J usage is TRBJ1-2; tentatively, D is TRBD1 (5 bases). Germline CDR1 SQVTM, CDR2 ANQGSEA. This CDR3 region has 18 residues. V was pared by 3 bases and J by 0 bases, with 23 bases between. CDR3 nucleotide sequence: TGCAGCGTTGACGGACCAAAGGGTGATTGGGGGGCTAACTATGGCTACACCTTC. Translating gives CSVDGPKGDWGANYGYTF.

V gene TRBV29-1 combines with J gene TRBJ1-2; no clear D gene. Per germline, CDR1 SQVTM and CDR2 ANQGSEA. The length of the CDR3 is 14 residues. Trimming stripped 2 bases from V and 7 bases from J, with 17 bases between. CDR3 bases: TGCAGCGTTGAACGTGACACCTCCCGGGGTGGCTACACCTTC. Protein: CSVERDTSRGGYTF. Filled out from reference TRBV29-1 and TRBJ1-2, the complete variable domain reads SAVISQKPSRDICQRGTSLTIQCQVDSQVTMMFWYRQQPGQSLTLIATANQGSEATYESGFVIDKFPISRPNLTFSTLTVSNMSPEDSSIYLCSVERDTSRGGYTFGSGTRLTVV.

This clonotype has just a few counts. The chain links TRBV12-3 or TRBV12-4 to TRBJ2-3; D tentatively fits TRBD1 or TRBD2 (5 bases each). Trimming pared 3 bases from V and 2 bases from J, leaving 15 bases between. This CDR3 has 16 residues. CDR3 in amino acids: CASSFYIGGPTDTQYF. The CDR3 DNA sequence: TGTGCCAGCAGTTTCTATATTGGGGGACCCACAGATACGCAGTATTTT.

This clonotype appeared a few times. The rearrangement joins TRBV5-1 to TRBJ2-1; D gene unclear. V lost 0 bases to trimming and J lost 12 bases, with 13 bases between them. Germline V gene sequence: CDR1 SGHRS, CDR2 YFSETQ. This CDR3 is 13 amino acids long. In DNA form, the CDR3 reads TGCGCCAGCAGCTTGGATGGCGCAGCTCGGCAGTTCTTC. Translated: CASSLDGAARQFF. The whole variable domain, remainder taken from reference TRBV5-1 and TRBJ2-1, is KAGVTQTPRYLIKTRGQQVTLSCSPISGHRSVSWYQQTPGQGLQFLFEYFSETQRNKGNFPGRFSGRQFSNSRSEMNVSTLELGDSALYLCASSLDGAARQFFGPGTRLTVL.

V and J are TRBV7-9 and TRBJ1-2; 7 nucleotides agree with TRBD1. The CDR3 length is 14 residues. V lost 4 bases and J lost 4; bases outside the gene matches: 6. CDR1 and CDR2 (germline): SEHNR, FQNEAQ (reference sequence). The CDR3 protein is CASSSGGVLYGYTF. The CDR3 nucleotides are TGTGCCAGCAGCTCAGGGGGGGTCCTCTATGGCTACACCTTC.

This clonotype was found a few times. This chain connects TRBV7-9 to TRBJ2-3, with 7 positions matching TRBD1. The CDR3 runs 15 residues. The germline V gene has CDR1 SEHNR and CDR2 FQNEAQ (reference sequence). The ends lost 4 bases at V and 8 bases at J; junction bases unmatched: 12. In DNA, the CDR3 is TGTGCCAGCAGCTGGACAGGTGGATCAGACCTTACGCAGTATTTT. Translating gives CASSWTGGSDLTQYF.

This chain uses TRBV2 with TRBJ2-7, with 7 bases lining up with TRBD2. CDR1 and CDR2 (germline): SNHLY, FYNNEI. After removal of 8 bases from V and 3 bases from J, the junction contained 16 bases not matched to a gene. The CDR3 contains 16 residues. The CDR3 protein is CASVRSPSGVHYEQYF. CDR3 nucleotide sequence: TGTGCCAGCGTCAGAAGTCCCAGCGGGGTTCACTACGAGCAGTACTTC.

This clonotype was observed a handful of times. V gene TRBV10-3 combines with J gene TRBJ1-6; D not certain. V was clipped by 4 bases and J by 10 bases, with 11 bases between them. The CDR3 sequence is 13 residues long. The germline V gene encodes CDR1 ENHRY and CDR2 SYGVKD. The CDR3 loop reads CAISGSSASPLHF. The CDR3 DNA sequence: TGTGCCATCAGTGGGTCTTCAGCCTCACCCCTCCACTTT.

This clonotype turned up a few times. The genes are TRBV7-3 and TRBJ1-6; 8 nucleotides align to TRBD1. The V segment lost 5 bases and the J segment 0 bases; nucleotides outside the gene matches: 6. The CDR3 sequence is 17 residues long. Germline V lookup: CDR1 SGHTA, CDR2 FQGTGA. The CDR3 spells CASSLRGQGSYNSPLHF. CDR3 sequence (DNA): TGTGCCAGCAGCCTCAGGGGGCAGGGCTCCTATAATTCACCCCTCCACTTT.

The chain joins TRBV21-1 to TRBJ2-5; TRBD1 was called by the table and not checked on the DNA. TRBV21-1 is flagged as a pseudogene. CDR3 size: 17 residues. CDR3 sequence (DNA): TGTGCCAGCAGCAAACGTATTGACAGGGGGCGGGGAGAGACCCAGTACTTC. It encodes CASSKRIDRGRGETQYF.

This clonotype was seen ten or more times. The chain links TRBV24-1 to TRBJ2-1, with 13 positions matching TRBD2. The length of the CDR3 is 16 residues. V lost 6 bases to trimming and J lost 10 bases; unmatched junction nucleotides: 11. Germline CDR1 KGHDR, CDR2 SFDVKD. CDR3 amino acids: CATSPTSGREYTEQFF. Written as DNA, the CDR3 is TGTGCCACCAGTCCCACTAGCGGGAGGGAATACACCGAGCAGTTCTTC.

This clonotype showed up just a few times. The chain is built from TRBV12-5 and TRBJ1-4; 8 nucleotides align to TRBD1. This CDR3 contains 16 residues. Germline trimming cut 3 bases from V and 0 bases from J; bases unmatched to any gene: 3. Germline values: CDR1 LGHNT, CDR2 FRNRAP. The CDR3 reads CASGLGQGATNEKLFF. In DNA form, the CDR3 reads TGTGCTAGTGGTTTAGGACAGGGCGCAACTAATGAAAAACTGTTTTTT.

The V and J genes are TRBV5-1 and TRBJ1-4, with D perhaps matching TRBD1 (5 bases). Germline lookup yields CDR1 SGHRS and CDR2 YFSETQ. The CDR3 is 17 amino acids. Trimming left V 2 bases short and J 0 bases short, with 14 bases between. The CDR3 protein is CASSFGSRGATNEKLFF. DNA of the CDR3: TGCGCCAGCAGCTTCGGGTCCCGGGGGGCAACTAATGAAAAACTGTTTTTT.

The chain combines TRBV7-2 with TRBJ1-1; 8 bases align to TRBD1. Germline trimming cut 7 bases from V and 4 bases from J; bases unmatched to any gene: 5. Germline V gene sequence: CDR1 SGHTA, CDR2 FQGNSA. CDR3 length: 13 amino acids. CDR3: CASNNRGGTEAFF. CDR3 DNA: TGTGCCAGCAACAACAGGGGGGGCACTGAAGCTTTCTTT.

The chain uses TRBV7-2 and TRBJ2-7; D possibly corresponds to TRBD2 (7 bases). V lost 10 bases and J lost 6, with 25 bases in between. CDR3 length: 15 residues. Germline values: CDR1 SGHTA, CDR2 FQGNSA. The CDR3 bases are TGTGCCACCAAAACCGCTAGGGGGAGGGCCTCCGAGCAGTACTTC. Its protein is CATKTARGRASEQYF.

The table lists this clonotype with many counts. This chain uses TRBV24-1 with TRBJ2-1; 12 bases line up with TRBD2. Trimming cost V 4 bases and J 4 bases; bases outside gene matches: 4. In germline, CDR1 is KGHDR, CDR2 SFDVKD. CDR3 length: 16 residues. The CDR3 sequence is CATSDPGLAGYNEQFF. CDR3 DNA: TGTGCCACCAGTGACCCAGGACTAGCGGGATACAATGAGCAGTTCTTC.

This clonotype has just a few counts. The chain combines TRBV27 with TRBJ2-7; TRBD2 matches 13 bases. Germline assignment: CDR1 MNHEY and CDR2 SMNVEV (reference sequence). The CDR3 runs to 16 residues. The junction had 7 bases not matched to a gene; V was cut back by 3 bases and J by 5 bases. CDR3 residues: CASSFRTSGSRHEQYF. CDR3 coding DNA: TGTGCCAGCAGTTTCCGGACTAGCGGGAGTCGGCACGAGCAGTACTTC.

This clonotype was seen only a few times. The chain combines TRBV20-1 with TRBJ2-7; TRBD1 agrees at 8 bases. Germline V CDR1 and CDR2: DFQATT, SNEGSKA (reference sequence). V lost 3 bases, J lost 5 bases, and 9 bases stayed unmatched. The CDR3 loop spans 14 amino acids. CDR3: CSASLSGGTDEQYF. As DNA, the CDR3 is TGCAGTGCTAGTCTCTCAGGGGGCACAGACGAGCAGTACTTC.

There are a few counts of this clonotype. V gene TRBV2 combines with J gene TRBJ2-4; D remains ambiguous. This CDR3 is 15 amino acids long. V was clipped by 2 bases and J by 6 bases, with 14 bases between them. Germline lookup yields CDR1 SNHLY and CDR2 FYNNEI. The CDR3 DNA sequence: TGTGCCAGCAGTGAAAGAGGTGGAGTTGGAAACATTCAGTACTTC. Amino acid sequence: CASSERGGVGNIQYF.